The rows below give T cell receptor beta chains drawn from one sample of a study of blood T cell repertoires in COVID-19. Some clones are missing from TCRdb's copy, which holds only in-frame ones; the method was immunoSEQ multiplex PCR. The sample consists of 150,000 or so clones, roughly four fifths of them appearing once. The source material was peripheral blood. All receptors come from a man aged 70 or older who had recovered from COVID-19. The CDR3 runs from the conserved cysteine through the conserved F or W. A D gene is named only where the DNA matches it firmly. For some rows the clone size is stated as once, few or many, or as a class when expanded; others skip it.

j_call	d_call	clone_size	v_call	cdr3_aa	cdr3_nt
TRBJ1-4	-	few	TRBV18	CASSPPSTNEKLFF	TGTGCCAGCTCACCCCCTTCAACTAATGAAAAACTGTTTTTT
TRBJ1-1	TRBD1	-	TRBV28	CASSSRQGIGTEAFF	TGTGCCAGCAGTTCCAGACAGGGGATTGGGACTGAAGCTTTCTTT
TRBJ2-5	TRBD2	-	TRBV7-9	CASSPASSGRAGTQYF	TGTGCCAGCAGCCCGGCCTCTAGCGGGAGGGCCGGGACCCAGTACTTC
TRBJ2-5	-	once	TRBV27	CASSFGLAETQYF	TGTGCCAGCAGTTTCGGTCTTGCAGAGACCCAGTACTTC
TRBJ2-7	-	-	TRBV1	CTSSQEAARSSYEQYF	TGCACCAGCAGCCAAGAAGCAGCGCGGAGCTCCTACGAGCAGTACTTC
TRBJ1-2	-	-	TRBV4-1	CASSPTGNVYGYTF	TGCGCCAGCAGCCCGACAGGAAATGTGTATGGCTACACCTTC
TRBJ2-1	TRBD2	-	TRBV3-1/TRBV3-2	CASSHRRDYRNEQFF	TGTGCCAGCAGCCACCGCCGGGACTACCGGAATGAGCAGTTCTTC
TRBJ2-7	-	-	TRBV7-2	CASSLDGTFPSYEQYF	TGTGCCAGCAGCTTAGATGGGACTTTCCCTTCCTACGAGCAGTACTTC
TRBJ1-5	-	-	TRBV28	CASSRLARNQPQHF	TGTGCCAGCAGCCGACTGGCTCGCAATCAGCCCCAGCATTTT
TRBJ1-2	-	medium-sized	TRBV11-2	CASSPRESKGYTF	TGTGCCAGCAGCCCTCGGGAGTCTAAGGGCTACACCTTC
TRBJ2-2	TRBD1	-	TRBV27	CASRLGQAGTGELFF	TGTGCCAGCAGGCTTGGACAGGCTGGCACCGGGGAGCTGTTTTTT
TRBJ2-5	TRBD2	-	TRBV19	CASRETSGTRGTQYF	TGTGCCAGTAGAGAGACTAGCGGAACCCGGGGGACCCAGTACTTC
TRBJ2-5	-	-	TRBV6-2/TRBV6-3	CASSQSETQYF	TGTGCCAGCAGTCAGTCAGAGACCCAGTACTTC
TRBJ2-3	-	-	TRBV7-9	CASRPSGSGVVTDTQYF	TGTGCCAGCAGGCCATCGGGATCGGGAGTGGTCACAGATACGCAGTATTTT
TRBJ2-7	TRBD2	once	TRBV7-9	CASSTHTRVTSGYSYEQYF	TGTGCCAGCAGCACCCACACCAGGGTTACTAGCGGTTACTCCTACGAGCAGTACTTC
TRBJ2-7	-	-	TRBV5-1	CASSWGDFAYEQYF	TGCGCCAGCAGCTGGGGGGACTTCGCCTACGAGCAGTACTTC
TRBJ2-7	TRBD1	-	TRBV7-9	CASSFRGNYEQYF	TGTGCCAGCAGCTTCAGGGGGAACTACGAGCAGTACTTC
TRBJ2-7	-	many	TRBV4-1	CASSQREEGAIYEQYF	TGCGCCAGCAGCCAGAGGGAGGAGGGGGCTATCTACGAGCAGTACTTC
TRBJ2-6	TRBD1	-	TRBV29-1	CSARQGSSGANVLTF	TGCAGCGCCCGACAGGGAAGTTCTGGGGCCAACGTCCTGACTTTC